These 31 T cell receptor beta chains were all obtained from the same sample, sequenced in a study of shared clonotypes between healthy human individuals. Clones were read by immunoSEQ multiplex PCR, and TCRdb kept only the in-frame ones, dropping some. The sample lists approximately 1.5 million clones; approximately 98.5% were seen once. Sequenced: naive CD4+ T cells sorted from blood. Subset given: CD45RA+ positively selected. All receptors come from a man aged 25 to 40 in good health.

The chain employs TRBV7-2 and TRBJ2-1; 7 positions match TRBD1. Germline values: CDR1 SGHTA, CDR2 FQGNSA. After removal of 1 base from V and 0 bases from J, the junction contained 3 bases not matched to a gene. CDR3 length: 16 amino acids. The CDR3 protein is CASSLGAGGSYNEQFF. CDR3 nucleotide sequence: TGTGCCAGCAGCTTAGGTGCAGGGGGCTCCTACAATGAGCAGTTCTTC.

This rearrangement joins TRBV5-5 to TRBJ2-3; D call uncertain. Per germline, CDR1 SGHKS and CDR2 YYEKEE (reference sequence). The CDR3 length is 14 residues. The germline V and J ends were trimmed by 0 bases and 3 bases, with 8 bases remaining between them. The CDR3 region has the DNA TGTGCCAGCAGCTTGGATCCTGCTACAGATACGCAGTATTTT. Its translation: CASSLDPATDTQYF. Full variable domain (outside the CDR3, taken from reference TRBV5-5 and TRBJ2-3): DAGVTQSPTHLIKTRGQQVTLRCSPISGHKSVSWYQQVLGQGPQFIFQYYEKEERGRGNFPDRFSARQFPNYSSELNVNALLLGDSALYLCASSLDPATDTQYFGPGTRLTVL.

This sequence joins TRBV2 and TRBJ1-4, with TRBD1 as a possible D gene (5 bases). The length of the CDR3 is 14 residues. The V end was cut by 6 bases, the J end by 0 bases, with 8 bases between. CDR1 SNHLY and CDR2 FYNNEI come from the germline V gene. The DNA for the CDR3 is TGTGCCAGCAGGACAGTCGCAACTAATGAAAAACTGTTTTTT. Protein sequence: CASRTVATNEKLFF.

This chain uses TRBV6-5 with TRBJ2-7, with 7 positions matching TRBD2. The CDR3 runs 14 residues. The V and J ends lost 1 base and 5 bases, in that order; junction bases with no gene match: 5. In germline, CDR1 is MNHEY, CDR2 SVGAGI. The CDR3 here is CASSYLTSKNEQYF. CDR3 coding DNA: TGTGCCAGCAGTTACTTGACTAGCAAGAACGAGCAGTACTTC.

As for this clone: Distinct nucleotide sequences in the sample also encode this CDR3. This chain uses TRBV18 with TRBJ1-1, with 7 positions matching TRBD1. This CDR3 spans 14 amino acids. V lost 4 bases, J lost 2 bases, and 4 bases stayed unmatched. Germline loops: CDR1 KGHSH, CDR2 LQKENI. CDR3: CASSRQGVNTEAFF. CDR3 DNA sequence: TGTGCCAGCTCACGGCAGGGGGTTAACACTGAAGCTTTCTTT.

The V call is TRBV25-1, the J call TRBJ2-2; weak D call: TRBD1 (6 bases). The germline CDR1 and CDR2 sequences are MGHDK and SYGVNS. The CDR3 has 16 residues. Trimming shortened V by 3 bases and J by 7 bases, and 18 bases separated the two germline ends. CDR3: CASSDKQGRFDGELFF. CDR3 coding DNA: TGTGCCAGCAGTGATAAGCAGGGGCGTTTCGACGGGGAGCTGTTTTTT.

CDR3 in DNA: TGTGCCAGCAGCCGCGGGGGACTTAACACCGGGGAGCTGTTTTTT. Its translation is CASSRGGLNTGELFF. The chain carries TRBV9 and TRBJ2-2, with 7 bases identical to TRBD2. Trimming took 4 bases from V and 2 from J; bases not matched to a gene: 5. CDR1 is SGDLS, CDR2 YYNGEE, per germline. The CDR3 is 15 residues long. Based on the CDR3 plus reference TRBV9 and TRBJ2-2, the full variable domain is DSGVTQTPKHLITATGQRVTLRCSPRSGDLSVYWYQQSLDQGLQFLIQYYNGEERAKGNILERFSAQQFPDLHSELNLSSLELGDSALYFCASSRGGLNTGELFFGEGSRLTVL.

The chain links TRBV6-5 to TRBJ1-1; D not resolved. V lost 0 bases to trimming and J lost 5 bases, with 10 bases between them. Germline loops: CDR1 MNHEY, CDR2 SVGAGI. The CDR3 spans 14 residues. CDR3 sequence reads: CASSYSTVRTEAFF. The CDR3 DNA reads TGTGCCAGCAGTTACTCAACGGTGCGAACTGAAGCTTTCTTT.

The chain uses TRBV11-2 and TRBJ2-7; possibly TRBD1 or TRBD2 for D (5 bases each). CDR3 length: 16 residues. The V gene lost 4 bases and the J gene lost 5 bases, with 21 bases spanning the gap. In germline, CDR1 is SGHAT, CDR2 FQNNGV. DNA for the CDR3: TGTGCCAGCAGCTACGTTGGGGGTAATCTCTTCCACGAGCAGTACTTC. The encoded protein is CASSYVGGNLFHEQYF.

This sequence joins TRBV9 and TRBJ2-3, with unresolved D. This CDR3 region has 15 residues. In germline, CDR1 is SGDLS, CDR2 YYNGEE. Trimming took off 0 bases at V and 4 bases at J, with 12 bases between the two ends. The CDR3 DNA reads TGTGCCAGCAGCGTAGAAGTCAGATCGGCAGATACGCAGTATTTT. This sequence encodes CASSVEVRSADTQYF.

The table lists this clone with a count of one. The same CDR3 arises from other DNA sequences in this sample as well. The rearrangement links TRBV18 to TRBJ2-5; D is perhaps TRBD1 or TRBD2 (6 bases each). Germline assignment: CDR1 KGHSH and CDR2 LQKENI. V was cut by 3 bases and J by 2 bases, with 13 bases left in between. CDR3 size: 15 residues. The CDR3 DNA sequence: TGTGCCAGCTCACCTCGGGGGCGTTCGCAAGAGACCCAGTACTTC. The encoded protein is CASSPRGRSQETQYF.

On this clone: This same CDR3 is encoded by further DNA sequences in the sample. The chain carries TRBV28 and TRBJ2-7; D uncertain. CDR3 size: 11 residues. CDR1 MDHEN and CDR2 SYDVKM come from the germline V gene. With 1 base removed from V and 7 bases from J, the gap between germline ends came to 5 bases. The CDR3 reads CASSLFGEQYF. The DNA of the CDR3 is TGTGCCAGCAGTTTATTTGGGGAGCAGTACTTC.

The V and J genes are TRBV7-9 and TRBJ1-5, with a tentative D call TRBD1 (6 bases). The CDR3 consists of 16 residues. Germline lookup yields CDR1 SEHNR and CDR2 FQNEAQ (reference sequence). With 1 base removed from V and 2 bases from J, the gap between germline ends came to 12 bases. The CDR3 sequence: CASSLDRAVGNQPQHF. The CDR3 DNA follows: TGTGCCAGCAGCTTAGACAGGGCCGTAGGCAATCAGCCCCAGCATTTT.

The chain joins TRBV5-8 to TRBJ2-7; a weak D match, TRBD2 (6 bases). The CDR3 has 15 amino acids. Looked up from germline, CDR1 is SGHTS and CDR2 is YDEGEE. Trimming took 2 bases from V and 0 from J, leaving 12 bases between them. This CDR3 is CASSFRDFYSYEQYF. As DNA, the CDR3 is TGTGCCAGCAGCTTCCGGGACTTTTACTCCTACGAGCAGTACTTC.

This chain connects TRBV30 to TRBJ1-1; D not resolved. Germline V gene lookup returns CDR1 GTSNPN and CDR2 SVGIG (reference sequence). CDR3 length: 13 residues. Between the trimmed V and J ends, which lost 8 bases and 3 bases, there was a span of 16 bases. CDR3 DNA: TGTGCCCGCGAATCGAATGAATACACTGAAGCTTTCTTT. Translating gives CARESNEYTEAFF.

The rearrangement links TRBV9 to TRBJ2-3, with 9 bases fitting TRBD2. The CDR3 sequence is 16 residues long. Germline V gene lookup returns CDR1 SGDLS and CDR2 YYNGEE. Germline trimming cut 0 bases from V and 5 bases from J; bases unmatched to any gene: 7. Here the CDR3 reads CASSVGVAGALDTQYF. The CDR3 DNA is TGTGCCAGCAGCGTAGGGGTAGCGGGAGCTTTAGATACGCAGTATTTT.

V gene TRBV16 combines with J gene TRBJ2-7; either TRBD1 or TRBD2 may supply D (5 bases each). Germline assignment: CDR1 KGHSY and CDR2 FQNENV. The germline V and J ends were trimmed by 4 bases and 3 bases, with 7 bases remaining between them. The CDR3 runs 12 residues. CDR3 DNA sequence: TGTGCCAGCAGCCGGGACGGCTACGAGCAGTACTTC. Translated, it gives CASSRDGYEQYF.

The chain joins TRBV19 to TRBJ2-1; D unclear. The CDR3 has 15 amino acids. Germline V gives CDR1 LNHDA, CDR2 SQIVND (reference sequence). The V and J ends lost 1 base and 7 bases respectively, with 14 bases between them. In DNA form, the CDR3 reads TGTGCCAGTAGTATAGGGCAGGTTCTCCAAAATGAGCAGTTCTTC. It specifies CASSIGQVLQNEQFF.

The V gene is TRBV11-1, the J gene TRBJ2-7; possibly TRBD2 for D (5 bases). The germline V gene encodes CDR1 SGHAT and CDR2 FQDESV (reference sequence). This CDR3 has 13 amino acids. V lost 2 bases and J 9 bases, leaving 14 bases between the germline ends. CDR3 sequence reads: CASSLPFQRRQYF. CDR3 DNA: TGTGCCAGCAGCTTACCCTTTCAGCGGAGGCAGTACTTC.

The chain recombines TRBV6-4 with TRBJ2-2; 9 bases agree with TRBD1. The CDR3 is 14 residues long. Trimming cost V 6 bases and J 5 bases; bases outside gene matches: 4. Germline V gene data show CDR1 as MRHNA and CDR2 as SNTAGT. In nucleotides, the CDR3 is TGTGCCAGCAGCTGGGACAGGGAAACCGGGGAGCTGTTTTTT. It specifies CASSWDRETGELFF.

The chain carries TRBV5-6 and TRBJ2-4; 11 bases fit TRBD2. Per the germline V gene, CDR1 is SGHDT and CDR2 is YYEEEE. The CDR3 runs 17 residues. V dropped 2 bases and J dropped 1; count of bases not matched to a gene: 5. CDR3 nucleotides: TGTGCCAGCAGCTTAAGACTAGCGGGACCTGCCAAAAACATTCAGTACTTC. This encodes CASSLRLAGPAKNIQYF.

The rearrangement joins TRBV5-4 to TRBJ2-3; 10 bases agree with TRBD2. This CDR3 is 16 amino acids long. The germline V gene has CDR1 SGHNT and CDR2 YYREEE (reference sequence). V lost 2 bases and J lost 3; bases outside the gene matches: 6. The CDR3 protein is CASSFRILAGTDTQYF. The CDR3 coding sequence is TGTGCCAGCAGCTTCCGTATACTAGCGGGAACAGATACGCAGTATTTT.

V gene TRBV30 combines with J gene TRBJ2-7, with no clear D. Germline-derived CDR1 and CDR2 are GTSNPN and SVGIG (reference sequence). V dropped 0 bases and J dropped 0 bases, with 18 bases sitting between them. The CDR3 contains 17 residues. The CDR3 DNA reads TGTGCCTGGAGTGTAAAACTGCGTCGGACGAGCTCCTACGAGCAGTACTTC. This translates into CAWSVKLRRTSSYEQYF.

This chain links TRBV6-1 with TRBJ1-4, with D unresolved. The CDR3 has 14 residues. Trimming left V 6 bases short and J 2 bases short, with 10 bases between. From germline, CDR1 is MNHNS and CDR2 SASEGT. The CDR3 sequence is CASRATGTNEKLFF. CDR3 bases: TGTGCCAGCAGGGCGACGGGGACTAATGAAAAACTGTTTTTT.

This clone has only one observation. The genes are TRBV9 and TRBJ2-2, with 11 nucleotides matching TRBD2. V lost 5 bases to trimming and J lost 1 base; unmatched junction nucleotides: 4. Germline CDR1 and CDR2: SGDLS and YYNGEE. The CDR3 has 16 amino acids. CDR3 sequence (DNA): TGTGCCAGCAGTTACACTAGCGGGAGGAACACCGGGGAGCTGTTTTTT. This sequence encodes CASSYTSGRNTGELFF.

This clone was detected once. Other DNA sequences in the same sample also yield this CDR3. The chain employs TRBV11-2 and TRBJ2-7; a possible D gene is TRBD1 (6 bases). CDR3 length: 12 residues. CDR1 and CDR2 from the germline V gene are SGHAT and FQNNGV. V lost 4 bases to trimming and J lost 4 bases, with 8 bases between them. CDR3 nucleotides: TGTGCCAGCAGCTCACAGGGTTACGAGCAGTACTTC. Encoded protein: CASSSQGYEQYF.

The chain uses TRBV19 and TRBJ1-2; D unclear. The V end was cut by 3 bases, the J end by 2 bases, with 7 bases between. CDR1 and CDR2 from the germline V gene are LNHDA and SQIVND (reference sequence). This CDR3 region has 13 residues. In DNA form, the CDR3 reads TGTGCCAGTAGTATGGTAGGAAACTATGGCTACACCTTC. It specifies CASSMVGNYGYTF.

The gene calls are TRBV9 and TRBJ2-1, with 10 bases aligning to TRBD1. Germline V gene lookup returns CDR1 SGDLS and CDR2 YYNGEE. There are 19 residues in the CDR3. With V trimmed by 0 bases and J by 6 bases, 15 bases remained unmatched. The CDR3 spells CASSVGPHGRGQGLNEQFF. The CDR3 DNA sequence: TGTGCCAGCAGCGTAGGACCCCACGGTAGGGGACAGGGGCTCAATGAGCAGTTCTTC.

V usage is TRBV7-9 and J usage is TRBJ2-7, with 10 nucleotides matching TRBD1. The CDR3 consists of 16 residues. Germline CDR1 is SEHNR and CDR2 is FQNEAQ (reference sequence). J gave up 1 base and V 6 bases, and 9 bases lay outside the gene matches. The CDR3, as DNA: TGTGCCAGCAGGCCGGGACAGGGGATGCAATCCTACGAGCAGTACTTC. It translates to CASRPGQGMQSYEQYF. Together with reference TRBV7-9 and TRBJ2-7, the CDR3 gives the full variable domain: DTGVSQNPRHKITKRGQNVTFRCDPISEHNRLYWYRQTLGQGPEFLTYFQNEAQLEKSRLLSDRFSAERPKGSFSTLEIQRTEQGDSAMYLCASRPGQGMQSYEQYFGPGTRLTVT.

The chain is built from TRBV27 and TRBJ1-5; 9 nucleotides align to TRBD1. The CDR3 runs to 13 residues. Trimming removed 8 bases from V and 4 bases from J; junction bases left unmatched: 3. The germline V gene has CDR1 MNHEY and CDR2 SMNVEV (reference sequence). CDR3 amino acids: CASGTGMNQPQHF. As DNA, the CDR3 is TGTGCCAGCGGGACAGGGATGAATCAGCCCCAGCATTTT.

The V call is TRBV18, the J call TRBJ2-5; 8 nucleotides agree with TRBD2. Per germline, CDR1 KGHSH and CDR2 LQKENI. V dropped 3 bases and J dropped 5; count of bases not matched to a gene: 8. The CDR3 is made up of 15 amino acids. The CDR3 spells CASSPPSSGQETQYF. The CDR3 coding sequence is TGTGCCAGCTCACCCCCTTCTAGCGGGCAGGAGACCCAGTACTTC.